One sample yielded the 22 T cell receptor beta chains listed below, sequenced in a study of HIV-infected children after antiretroviral therapy interruption. The TCR library was built from RNA with a 3' RACE protocol and unique molecular identifiers. TCRdb independently ran MiXCR on the 3' RACE reads; one entry per CDR3 protein. The data contain around 50,000 distinct CDR3 sequences, around 4% of them singletons. Regarding treatment: PENTA 11 planned treatment interruption arm or continuous ART arm. Material: CD45RA+ CD4+ T cells from PBMCs, pooled from several time points, obtained from a donor given antiretroviral therapy, either interrupted or continuous. Subset given: naive CD4+ CD45RA+ CD45RO- T cells. Every receptor here comes from a pool of human donors with HIV.

This clonotype was observed at least ten times. The genes are TRBV20-1 and TRBJ2-7; weak D call: TRBD2 (5 bases). The CDR3 contains 11 residues. V was pared by 5 bases and J by 6 bases, with 11 bases between. Germline CDR1 reads DFQATT; CDR2 reads SNEGSKA (reference sequence). CDR3 DNA sequence: TGCAGTGCTCGACGGGAAGTCGAGCAGTACTTC. Residues: CSARREVEQYF.

This clonotype has at least ten counts. The chain employs TRBV12-3 or TRBV12-4 and TRBJ1-2; D unclear. Trimming left V 5 bases short and J 5 bases short, with 18 bases between. The CDR3 contains 15 residues. The CDR3 reads CASSLSSWGDYGYTF. CDR3 sequence (DNA): TGTGCCAGCAGTCTTTCCTCGTGGGGTGATTATGGCTACACCTTC.

Ten or more counts support this clonotype. V and J are TRBV12-3 or TRBV12-4 and TRBJ1-2; weak D call: TRBD1 (6 bases). Between the trimmed V and J ends, which lost 3 bases and 5 bases, there was a span of 10 bases. This CDR3 comprises 13 residues. The CDR3: CASSFGQFYGYTF. The CDR3 DNA follows: TGTGCCAGCAGTTTCGGACAGTTTTATGGCTACACCTTC.

In this sample, this clonotype turned up many times. This sequence joins TRBV24-1 and TRBJ2-3; TRBD2 is a possible D gene (6 bases). CDR3 length: 13 amino acids. Trimming shortened V by 4 bases and J by 5 bases, and 9 bases separated the two germline ends. Germline-derived CDR1 and CDR2 are KGHDR and SFDVKD. CDR3 sequence: CATSEDGGDTQYF. The CDR3 region has the DNA TGTGCCACCAGTGAGGACGGGGGAGATACGCAGTATTTT.

J is TRBJ2-1 and V is TRBV30; D gene ambiguous. The CDR3 has 16 residues. V lost 4 bases, J lost 2 bases, and 18 bases lay in between. Germline V CDR1 and CDR2: GTSNPN, SVGIG (reference sequence). CDR3 protein: CAWKSLGTTPYNEQFF. CDR3 DNA: TGTGCCTGGAAGTCGCTGGGAACCACCCCCTACAATGAGCAGTTCTTC.

V and J are TRBV5-6 and TRBJ2-1; TRBD2 aligns across 11 bases. The CDR3 runs to 15 residues. Trimming cost V 0 bases and J 7 bases; bases outside gene matches: 3. CDR1 is SGHDT, CDR2 YYEEEE, per germline. The CDR3 DNA reads as TGTGCCAGCAGCTTGGGACTAGCGGGGAGGAATGAGCAGTTCTTC. It encodes CASSLGLAGRNEQFF.

At least ten counts were recorded for this clonotype. The chain has TRBV29-1 and TRBJ2-2; 7 bases fit TRBD1. The CDR3 covers 14 residues. The J segment lost 1 base and the V segment lost 6 bases, leaving 5 bases of the junction unmatched. In germline, CDR1 is SQVTM, CDR2 ANQGSEA. The CDR3 bases are TGCAGCGTCGTGGACAGGAGGAACACCGGGGAGCTGTTTTTT. Translated: CSVVDRRNTGELFF.

The chain links TRBV2 to TRBJ2-7; D gene uncertain. The CDR3 covers 13 residues. Trimming cost V 5 bases and J 3 bases, with 11 bases left between them. Germline CDR1 and CDR2: SNHLY and FYNNEI. The CDR3 reads CASSPAPNYEQYF. CDR3 sequence (DNA): TGTGCCAGCAGTCCCGCCCCTAACTACGAGCAGTACTTC.

This clonotype was counted at least ten times. V is TRBV10-3 and J is TRBJ2-7; D gene ambiguous. Trimming took 5 bases from V and 1 from J, leaving 9 bases between them. This CDR3 has 13 residues. From germline, CDR1 is ENHRY and CDR2 SYGVKD. CDR3 nucleotides: TGTGCCATCAGTTCTGGGATTTCCTACGAGCAGTACTTC. Its protein product is CAISSGISYEQYF.

This chain uses TRBV5-1 with TRBJ1-4; D remains ambiguous. V lost 2 bases and J 4 bases, leaving 15 bases between the germline ends. Looked up from germline, CDR1 is SGHRS and CDR2 is YFSETQ. The CDR3 consists of 16 residues. The CDR3 region is CASSLDKGIINEKLFF. DNA for the CDR3: TGCGCCAGCAGCTTAGATAAGGGAATCATTAATGAAAAACTGTTTTTT.

This clonotype was detected many times. The rearrangement joins TRBV3-1 to TRBJ2-1; 7 nucleotides agree with TRBD2. Germline V lookup: CDR1 LGHDT, CDR2 YNNKEL (reference sequence). Losses at the gene ends were 8 bases for V and 0 bases for J; bases not matched to a gene: 7. This CDR3 spans 15 amino acids. CDR3 sequence: CASENTGGSYNEQFF. CDR3 DNA sequence: TGTGCCAGCGAGAACACGGGGGGCTCCTACAATGAGCAGTTCTTC.

This clonotype came up many times. This rearrangement joins TRBV7-9 to TRBJ2-1; D unresolved. From germline, CDR1 is SEHNR and CDR2 FQNEAQ (reference sequence). The CDR3 runs to 15 residues. Trimming removed 3 bases at V and 3 bases at J, with 12 bases between. CDR3 DNA sequence: TGTGCCAGCAGCTTTACGAAGGACCTCTACAATGAGCAGTTCTTC. This sequence encodes CASSFTKDLYNEQFF.

This clonotype was seen a handful of times. The chain has TRBV7-2 and TRBJ1-5; D remains unclear. V was pared by 2 bases and J by 0 bases, with 8 bases between. This CDR3 contains 15 residues. Looked up from germline, CDR1 is SGHTA and CDR2 is FQGNSA. The CDR3, as DNA: TGTGCCAGCAGCTTAAACACCCTTAGCAATCAGCCCCAGCATTTT. It is translated as CASSLNTLSNQPQHF. The full variable domain, rest sourced from reference TRBV7-2 and TRBJ1-5, is GAGVSQSPSNKVTEKGKDVELRCDPISGHTALYWYRQSLGQGLEFLIYFQGNSAPDKSGLPSDRFSAERTGGSVSTLTIQRTQQEDSAVYLCASSLNTLSNQPQHFGDGTRLSIL.

Ten or more counts support this clonotype. The chain joins TRBV18 to TRBJ2-3; 12 bases are a match to TRBD2. Germline trimming cut 3 bases from V and 5 bases from J; bases unmatched to any gene: 6. Germline V gene data show CDR1 as KGHSH and CDR2 as LQKENI. This CDR3 has 16 residues. Written as DNA, the CDR3 is TGTGCCAGCTCACCTCCACTAGCGGGGGGAAAAGATACGCAGTATTTT. This codes for CASSPPLAGGKDTQYF.

This clonotype was picked up many times. The chain couples TRBV20-1 to TRBJ2-1; 10 positions match TRBD1. Germline values: CDR1 DFQATT, CDR2 SNEGSKA (reference sequence). J was trimmed by 7 bases and V by 7 bases; bases with no gene match: 10. The length of the CDR3 is 14 residues. CDR3 loop: CSGTDRGKGNEQFF. CDR3 nucleotide sequence: TGCAGTGGGACGGACAGGGGGAAAGGGAATGAGCAGTTCTTC.

This clonotype was observed at least ten times. The rearrangement links TRBV18 to TRBJ1-5, with D perhaps matching TRBD1 (5 bases). The V end was cut by 3 bases, the J end by 1 base, with 7 bases between. This CDR3 contains 14 residues. Germline CDR1 is KGHSH and CDR2 is LQKENI. CDR3 in amino acids: CASSPQGSNQPQHF. The CDR3 nucleotides are TGTGCCAGCTCACCGCAGGGAAGCAATCAGCCCCAGCATTTT.

The sample holds many counts of this clonotype. This chain uses TRBV13 with TRBJ2-2, with D uncertain. Germline V CDR1 and CDR2: PRHDT, FYEKMQ (reference sequence). Between the trimmed V and J ends, which lost 2 bases and 7 bases, there was a span of 11 bases. This CDR3 has 14 residues. CDR3 DNA: TGTGCCAGCAGCTTATGGGTAGGGAACGGGGAGCTGTTTTTT. Translated, it gives CASSLWVGNGELFF.

This clonotype was observed at least ten times. The J gene is TRBJ1-4, the V gene TRBV20-1, with 7 bases identical to TRBD1. Germline-derived CDR1 and CDR2 are DFQATT and SNEGSKA (reference sequence). V trimming: 2 bases; J trimming: 4 bases; junction bases outside the gene matches: 13. This CDR3 contains 17 residues. CDR3 in DNA: TGCAGTGCTAGACCGGGACAGACCCTAGCGATTAATGAAAAACTGTTTTTT. Residues: CSARPGQTLAINEKLFF.

The sample holds many counts of this clonotype. In DNA, the CDR3 is TGTGCCAGCAGCTTGGGTCTCAACACACCAAACATTCAGTACTTC. Translating gives CASSLGLNTPNIQYF. The V call is TRBV5-8, the J call TRBJ2-4; no clear D. V lost 0 bases and J lost 6, with 13 bases in between. The CDR3 loop spans 15 amino acids. CDR1 SGHTS and CDR2 YDEGEE come from the germline V gene.

This clonotype was counted between two and nine times. The V call is TRBV10-3, the J call TRBJ1-2; a possible D gene is TRBD1 (5 bases). Per germline, CDR1 ENHRY and CDR2 SYGVKD. The CDR3 is 11 amino acids. The V end lost 6 bases, the J end lost 8 bases, and 10 bases lay between the germline ends. This chain's CDR3 is CAISPDSGYTF. For the CDR3, the DNA is TGTGCCATCAGCCCCGACAGCGGCTACACCTTC.

The J gene is TRBJ1-2, the V gene TRBV5-6, with 7 bases lining up with TRBD1. The CDR3 is 14 residues long. Germline V gene lookup returns CDR1 SGHDT and CDR2 YYEEEE. Germline trimming cut 1 base from V and 4 bases from J; bases unmatched to any gene: 4. CDR3 DNA sequence: TGTGCCAGCAGCTTGAATCCAGGGGGCTATGGCTACACCTTC. This encodes CASSLNPGGYGYTF.

This clonotype appeared a few times. The chain uses TRBV12-3 or TRBV12-4 and TRBJ2-7; 7 bases are a match to TRBD1. The CDR3 consists of 14 residues. V gave up 3 bases and J gave up 2 bases; unmatched junction bases: 4. The chain's CDR3 is CASSFEGAPYEQYF. The CDR3 nucleotides are TGTGCCAGCAGTTTCGAGGGGGCGCCCTACGAGCAGTACTTC.